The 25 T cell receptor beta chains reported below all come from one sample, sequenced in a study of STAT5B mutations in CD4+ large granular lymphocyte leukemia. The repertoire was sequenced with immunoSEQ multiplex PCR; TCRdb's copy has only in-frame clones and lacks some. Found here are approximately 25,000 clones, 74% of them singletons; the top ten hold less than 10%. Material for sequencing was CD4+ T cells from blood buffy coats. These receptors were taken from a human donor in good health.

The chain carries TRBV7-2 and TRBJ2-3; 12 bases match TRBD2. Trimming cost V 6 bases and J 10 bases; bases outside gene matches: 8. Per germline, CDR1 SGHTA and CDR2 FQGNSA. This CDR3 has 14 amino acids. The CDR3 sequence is CASSGLAGTDPQYF. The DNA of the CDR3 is TGTGCCAGCAGTGGACTAGCGGGGACTGATCCGCAGTATTTT.

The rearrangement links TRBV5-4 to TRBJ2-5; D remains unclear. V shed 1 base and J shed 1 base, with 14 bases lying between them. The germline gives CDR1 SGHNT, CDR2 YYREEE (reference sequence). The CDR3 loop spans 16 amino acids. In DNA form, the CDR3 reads TGTGCCAGCAGCTTGAATCCAAGCGTGCTCCAAGAGACCCAGTACTTC. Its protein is CASSLNPSVLQETQYF.

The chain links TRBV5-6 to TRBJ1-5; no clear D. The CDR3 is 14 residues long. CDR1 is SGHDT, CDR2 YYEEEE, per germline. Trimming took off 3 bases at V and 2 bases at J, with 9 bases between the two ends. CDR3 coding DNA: TGTGCCAGCAGCTCGGCGGCGGGCAATCAGCCCCAGCATTTT. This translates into CASSSAAGNQPQHF.

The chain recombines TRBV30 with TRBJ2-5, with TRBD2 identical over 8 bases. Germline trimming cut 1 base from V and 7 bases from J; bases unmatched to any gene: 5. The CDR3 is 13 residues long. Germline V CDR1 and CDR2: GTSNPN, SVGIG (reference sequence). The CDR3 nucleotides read TGTGCCTGGAGTGAGGGACTAGGAACGACCCAGTACTTC. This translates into CAWSEGLGTTQYF.

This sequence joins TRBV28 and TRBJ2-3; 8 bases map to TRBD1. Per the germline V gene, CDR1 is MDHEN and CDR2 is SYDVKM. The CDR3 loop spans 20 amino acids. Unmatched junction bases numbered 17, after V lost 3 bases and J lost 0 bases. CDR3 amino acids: CASSLGWTGHYQPSTDTQYF. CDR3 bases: TGTGCCAGCAGTTTGGGCTGGACAGGGCATTACCAGCCTAGCACAGATACGCAGTATTTT.

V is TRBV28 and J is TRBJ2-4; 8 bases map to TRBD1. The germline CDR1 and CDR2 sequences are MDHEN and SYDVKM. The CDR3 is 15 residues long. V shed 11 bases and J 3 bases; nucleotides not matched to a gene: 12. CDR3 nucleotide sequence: TGTGCCGCAGGGGGCGGGTTGGGGGTCAAAAACATTCAGTACTTC. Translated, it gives CAAGGGLGVKNIQYF.

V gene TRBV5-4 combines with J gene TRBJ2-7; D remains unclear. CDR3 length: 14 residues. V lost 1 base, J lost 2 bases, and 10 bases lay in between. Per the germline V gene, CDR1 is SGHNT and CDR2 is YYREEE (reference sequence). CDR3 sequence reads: CASSLMGGTYEQYF. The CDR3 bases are TGTGCCAGCAGCTTGATGGGCGGAACCTACGAGCAGTACTTC.

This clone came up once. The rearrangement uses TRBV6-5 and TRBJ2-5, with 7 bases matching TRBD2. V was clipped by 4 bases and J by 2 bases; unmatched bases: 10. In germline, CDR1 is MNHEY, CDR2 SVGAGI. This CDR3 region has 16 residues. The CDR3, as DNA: TGTGCCAGCAGTTCCTCAGCGGGACCGTTTCAAGAGACCCAGTACTTC. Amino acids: CASSSSAGPFQETQYF.

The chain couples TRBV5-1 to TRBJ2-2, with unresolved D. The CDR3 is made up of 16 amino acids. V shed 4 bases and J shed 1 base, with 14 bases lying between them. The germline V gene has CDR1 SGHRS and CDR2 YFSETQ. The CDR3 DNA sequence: TGCGCCAGCAGCCCTGGCTTGGGTGGGAACACCGGGGAGCTGTTTTTT. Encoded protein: CASSPGLGGNTGELFF. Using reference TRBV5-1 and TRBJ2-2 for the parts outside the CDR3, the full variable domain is KAGVTQTPRYLIKTRGQQVTLSCSPISGHRSVSWYQQTPGQGLQFLFEYFSETQRNKGNFPGRFSGRQFSNSRSEMNVSTLELGDSALYLCASSPGLGGNTGELFFGEGSRLTVL.

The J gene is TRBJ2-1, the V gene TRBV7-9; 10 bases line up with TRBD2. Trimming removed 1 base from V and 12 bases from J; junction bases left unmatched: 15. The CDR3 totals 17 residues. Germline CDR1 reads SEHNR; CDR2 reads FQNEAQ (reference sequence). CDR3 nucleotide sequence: TGTGCCAGCAGCTTAGGGGGTGGGACTAGCGAAGAACGAGTGCAGTTCTTC. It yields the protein CASSLGGGTSEERVQFF.

The chain's CDR3 is CASSQGEYQPQHF. The CDR3 DNA follows: TGTGCCAGCAGCCAAGGGGAGTATCAGCCCCAGCATTTT. This chain links TRBV4-2 with TRBJ1-5; no firm D call. Germline assignment: CDR1 LGHNA and CDR2 YNFKEQ. The germline V and J ends were trimmed by 1 base and 5 bases, with 6 bases remaining between them. CDR3 length equals 13 residues.

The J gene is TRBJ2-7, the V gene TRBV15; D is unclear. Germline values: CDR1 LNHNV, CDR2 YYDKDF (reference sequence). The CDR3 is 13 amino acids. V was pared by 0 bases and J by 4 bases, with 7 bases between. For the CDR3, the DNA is TGTGCCACCAGCAGAGATTGGACGTACGAGCAGTACTTC. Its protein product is CATSRDWTYEQYF.

Here the CDR3 DNA reads TGTGCCAGCAGTGCTCGGTACGAGCAGTACTTC. This sequence encodes CASSARYEQYF. This chain joins TRBV28 and TRBJ2-7, with D unresolved. The CDR3 is made up of 11 amino acids. Deletions cut 5 bases from V and 4 bases from J, with 6 bases between. The germline gives CDR1 MDHEN, CDR2 SYDVKM.

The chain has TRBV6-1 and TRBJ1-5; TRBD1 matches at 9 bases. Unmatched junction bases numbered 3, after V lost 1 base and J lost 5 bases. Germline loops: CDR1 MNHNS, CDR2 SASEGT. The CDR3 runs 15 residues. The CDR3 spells CASSEGGQGYQPQHF. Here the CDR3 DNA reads TGTGCCAGCAGTGAAGGGGGACAGGGTTATCAGCCCCAGCATTTT.

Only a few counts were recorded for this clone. Here the CDR3 reads CASSRGRGHGYTF. CDR3 DNA: TGTGCCAGCAGTCGGGGAAGGGGGCATGGCTACACCTTC. The V call is TRBV27, the J call TRBJ1-2; 7 nucleotides line up with TRBD1. This CDR3 has 13 residues. With 5 bases clipped from V and 6 bases from J, the junction kept 6 bases outside the gene matches. CDR1 and CDR2 (germline): MNHEY, SMNVEV (reference sequence).

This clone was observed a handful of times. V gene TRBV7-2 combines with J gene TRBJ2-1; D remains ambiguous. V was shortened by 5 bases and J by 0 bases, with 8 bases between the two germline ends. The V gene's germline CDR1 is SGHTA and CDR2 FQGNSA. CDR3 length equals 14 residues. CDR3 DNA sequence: TGTGCCAGCAGCCGGTCGAGCTCCTACAATGAGCAGTTCTTC. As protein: CASSRSSSYNEQFF.

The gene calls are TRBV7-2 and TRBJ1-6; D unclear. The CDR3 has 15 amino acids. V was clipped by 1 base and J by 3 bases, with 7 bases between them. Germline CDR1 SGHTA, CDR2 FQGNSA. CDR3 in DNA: TGTGCCAGCAGCTTAGGGCGGAACTATAATTCACCCCTCCACTTT. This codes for CASSLGRNYNSPLHF.

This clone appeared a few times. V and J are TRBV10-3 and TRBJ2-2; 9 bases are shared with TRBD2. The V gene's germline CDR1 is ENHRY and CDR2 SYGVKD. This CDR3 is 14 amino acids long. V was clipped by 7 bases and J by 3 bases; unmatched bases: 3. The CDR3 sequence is CAITLAGDTGELFF. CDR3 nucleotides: TGTGCCATCACCTTAGCGGGAGACACCGGGGAGCTGTTTTTT.

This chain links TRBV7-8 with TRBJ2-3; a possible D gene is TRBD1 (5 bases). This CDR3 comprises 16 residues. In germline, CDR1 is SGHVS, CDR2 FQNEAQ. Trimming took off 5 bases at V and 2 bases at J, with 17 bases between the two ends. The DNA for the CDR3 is TGTGCCAGCAGCCCGACTTCGACAGCTTACACAGATACGCAGTATTTT. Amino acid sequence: CASSPTSTAYTDTQYF. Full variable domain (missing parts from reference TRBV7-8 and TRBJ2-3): GAGVSQSPRYKVAKRGQDVALRCDPISGHVSLFWYQQALGQGPEFLTYFQNEAQLDKSGLPSDRFFAERPEGSVSTLKIQRTQQEDSAVYLCASSPTSTAYTDTQYFGPGTRLTVL.

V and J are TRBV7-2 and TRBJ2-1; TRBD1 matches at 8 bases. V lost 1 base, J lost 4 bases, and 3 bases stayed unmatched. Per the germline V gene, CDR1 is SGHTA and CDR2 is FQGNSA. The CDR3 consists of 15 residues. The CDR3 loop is CASSLDRGEYNEQFF. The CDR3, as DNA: TGTGCCAGCAGCTTAGACAGGGGGGAGTACAATGAGCAGTTCTTC. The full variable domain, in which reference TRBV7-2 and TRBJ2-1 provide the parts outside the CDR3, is GAGVSQSPSNKVTEKGKDVELRCDPISGHTALYWYRQSLGQGLEFLIYFQGNSAPDKSGLPSDRFSAERTGGSVSTLTIQRTQQEDSAVYLCASSLDRGEYNEQFFGPGTRLTVL.

The CDR3 DNA is TGTGCCAGCAGTGACGGGTTTGGGGTCCGGAATGAGCAGTTCTTC. Translated: CASSDGFGVRNEQFF. V gene TRBV25-1 combines with J gene TRBJ2-1; no clear D. The CDR3 is made up of 15 amino acids. Germline loops: CDR1 MGHDK, CDR2 SYGVNS. Trimming pared 3 bases from V and 7 bases from J, leaving 16 bases between.

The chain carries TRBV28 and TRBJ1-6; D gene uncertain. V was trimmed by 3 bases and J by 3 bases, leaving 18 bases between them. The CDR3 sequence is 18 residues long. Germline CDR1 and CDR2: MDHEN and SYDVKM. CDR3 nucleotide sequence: TGTGCCAGCAGTTTCGCGGACTTAATGGATGGCTATAATTCACCCCTCCACTTT. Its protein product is CASSFADLMDGYNSPLHF.

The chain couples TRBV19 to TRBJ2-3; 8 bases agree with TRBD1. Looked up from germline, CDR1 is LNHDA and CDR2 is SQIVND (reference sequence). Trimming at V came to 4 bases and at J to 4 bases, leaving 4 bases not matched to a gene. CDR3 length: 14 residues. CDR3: CASSTGGAADTQYF. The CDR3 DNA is TGTGCCAGTAGTACAGGGGGCGCGGCAGATACGCAGTATTTT.

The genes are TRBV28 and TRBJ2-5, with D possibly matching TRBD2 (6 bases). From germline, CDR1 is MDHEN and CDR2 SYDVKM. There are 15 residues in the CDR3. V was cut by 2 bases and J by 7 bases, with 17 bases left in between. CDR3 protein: CASSLERLVTGTQYF. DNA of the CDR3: TGTGCCAGCAGTTTAGAAAGACTAGTGACTGGGACCCAGTACTTC.

CDR3 bases: TGTGCCAGCATCATGGGGACCGGGGAGCGCAATCAGCCCCAGCATTTT. Amino acid sequence: CASIMGTGERNQPQHF. The rearrangement joins TRBV28 to TRBJ1-5; possible D gene TRBD1, 5 bases. The CDR3 is made up of 16 amino acids. V shed 7 bases and J shed 2 bases, with 18 bases lying between them. Germline V lookup: CDR1 MDHEN, CDR2 SYDVKM. The full variable domain, its missing parts supplied by reference TRBV28 and TRBJ1-5, is DVKVTQSSRYLVKRTGEKVFLECVQDMDHENMFWYRQDPGLGLRLIYFSYDVKMKEKGDIPEGYSVSREKKERFSLILESASTNQTSMYLCASIMGTGERNQPQHFGDGTRLSIL.